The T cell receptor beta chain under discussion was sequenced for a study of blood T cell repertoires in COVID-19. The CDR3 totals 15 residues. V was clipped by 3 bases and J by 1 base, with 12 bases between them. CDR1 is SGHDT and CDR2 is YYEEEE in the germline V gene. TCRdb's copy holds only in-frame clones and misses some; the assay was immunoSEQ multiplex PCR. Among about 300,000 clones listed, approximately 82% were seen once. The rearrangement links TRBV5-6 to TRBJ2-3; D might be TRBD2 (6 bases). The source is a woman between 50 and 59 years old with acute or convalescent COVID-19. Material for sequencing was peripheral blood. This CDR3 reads CASSSLEGGTDTQYF. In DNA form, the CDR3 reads TGTGCCAGCAGCTCCCTGGAGGGTGGCACAGATACGCAGTATTTT.